This T cell receptor (delta chain) was profiled in a study of gamma-delta chains in newborns, infants, children. Looking at the study overall: Microbial exposure reportedly drives polyclonal innate γδ T cell expansion after birth.

TCRdb made new clone calls on the reads using CATT. The sample yields some 10,000 delta-chain clones, over 8% seen once. The CDR3 is 15 amino acids. The V gene's germline CDR1 is GEAIGNYY and CDR2 EKD. After removal of 3 bases from V and 7 bases from J, the junction contained 8 bases not matched to a gene. The specimen sequenced was blood. This receptor was identified in a child who was a newborn, infant or young child, either healthy, febrile or measles-vaccinated (not recorded which). This sequence joins TRDV2 and TRDJ1; 12 positions match TRDD3. The CDR3 loop reads CACDYTGGYLPKLIF. The CDR3 DNA reads as TGTGCCTGTGACTATACTGGGGGATACCTCCCTAAACTCATCTTT.